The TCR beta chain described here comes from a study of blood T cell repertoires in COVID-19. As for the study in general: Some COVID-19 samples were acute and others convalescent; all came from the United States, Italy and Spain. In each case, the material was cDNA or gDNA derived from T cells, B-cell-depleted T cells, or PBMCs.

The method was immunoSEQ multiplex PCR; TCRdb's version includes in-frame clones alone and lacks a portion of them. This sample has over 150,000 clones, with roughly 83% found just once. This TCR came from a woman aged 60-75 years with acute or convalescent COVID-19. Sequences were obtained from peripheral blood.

In nucleotides, the CDR3 is TGCAGCGCTGGTGGCGGAGAAAACTATGGCTACACCTTC. It codes for CSAGGGENYGYTF. V is TRBV29-1 and J is TRBJ1-2; D is unresolved. The CDR3 consists of 13 residues. Trimming removed 7 bases at V and 2 bases at J, with 14 bases between. Germline V gene lookup returns CDR1 SQVTM and CDR2 ANQGSEA.